This is a list of T cell receptor beta chains from one sample in a study of blood T cell repertoires in COVID-19. Data came from immunoSEQ multiplex PCR; TCRdb stores just in-frame clones and leaves some out. The profile shows around 400,000 clones, 87% of them singletons. What was sequenced was peripheral blood. The receptors derive from a woman aged 55 to 70 with COVID-19, enrolled during active disease. Each CDR3 is given with its conserved first and last residue. Each record gives: clone size, D gene, J gene, V gene, CDR3 protein, CDR3 DNA. The D gene is left open where the match is weak. Rows give clone size only sometimes, using once, few, many, or a class for an expanded clone.

>once|TRBD1|TRBJ1-2|TRBV7-8
CASSLEGTGYGYTF
TGTGCCAGCAGCTTAGAAGGGACAGGGTATGGCTACACCTTC
>.|.|TRBJ1-1|TRBV6-5
CASTREAGTEAFF
TGTGCCAGCACTCGGGAGGCAGGGACTGAAGCTTTCTTT
>once|TRBD1|TRBJ1-2|TRBV5-1
CASSFSQLYLTGTYGYTF
TGCGCCAGCAGTTTTTCGCAGTTGTATTTGACAGGGACCTATGGCTACACCTTC
>.|.|TRBJ1-3|TRBV28
CASLTANSGNTIYF
TGTGCCAGCTTGACAGCAAACTCTGGAAACACCATATATTTT
>.|TRBD1|TRBJ2-3|TRBV28
CASSLGTVAQYF
TGTGCCAGCAGTTTAGGGACAGTAGCGCAGTATTTT
>.|.|TRBJ1-1|TRBV18
CASSPRGRDTEAFF
TGTGCCAGCTCACCAAGAGGGCGGGACACTGAAGCTTTCTTT
>.|.|TRBJ1-5|TRBV5-1
CASSPGSPSNQPQHF
TGCGCCAGCAGCCCCGGGTCCCCTAGCAATCAGCCCCAGCATTTT
>.|.|TRBJ1-5|TRBV2
CASTRSGVNQPQHF
TGTGCCAGCACCAGATCGGGGGTCAATCAGCCCCAGCATTTT
>.|.|TRBJ2-7|TRBV29-1
CSVEVGPTYEQYF
TGCAGCGTTGAGGTGGGGCCCACCTACGAGCAGTACTTC
>.|.|TRBJ1-2|TRBV28
CASSFSWYANYGYTF
TGTGCCAGCAGTTTCAGTTGGTATGCTAACTATGGCTACACCTTC
>.|.|TRBJ1-2|TRBV5-5
CASSLITNYGYTF
TGTGCCAGCAGCTTGATTACTAACTATGGCTACACCTTC
>few|.|TRBJ1-5|TRBV15
CATSREYSNQPQHF
TGTGCCACCAGCAGAGAGTATAGCAATCAGCCCCAGCATTTT
>.|.|TRBJ2-3|TRBV9
CASSVEGTYASTDTQYF
TGTGCCAGCAGCGTAGAGGGGACTTACGCAAGCACAGATACGCAGTATTTT
>.|TRBD2|TRBJ2-1|TRBV6-2/TRBV6-3
CASSSTSGGTYNEQFF
TGTGCCAGCAGTTCTACTAGCGGGGGAACCTACAATGAGCAGTTCTTC
>.|TRBD1|TRBJ1-1|TRBV6-5
CASRGQGHTEAFF
TGTGCCAGCAGAGGACAGGGGCACACTGAAGCTTTCTTT
>.|TRBD1|TRBJ2-5|TRBV18
CASSPLGTGGQETQYF
TGTGCCAGCTCACCCCTCGGGACAGGGGGACAAGAGACCCAGTACTTC
>.|.|TRBJ1-2|TRBV4-1
CASSQDGRSGEYYGYTF
TGCGCCAGCAGCCAAGACGGCAGGTCGGGAGAGTACTATGGCTACACCTTC
>.|.|TRBJ2-5|TRBV5-1
CASGDSRGLQETQYF
TGCGCCAGTGGAGACAGTAGGGGACTCCAAGAGACCCAGTACTTC
>.|TRBD1|TRBJ1-2|TRBV6-1
CASSPRGFYGYTF
TGTGCCAGCAGTCCCAGGGGGTTTTATGGCTACACCTTC
>.|TRBD2|TRBJ2-1|TRBV5-4
CASSLLGGVSYNEQFF
TGTGCCAGCAGCTTGCTGGGGGGGGTCTCCTACAATGAGCAGTTCTTC